This TCR beta chain derives from a study of CD8 T cells in ankylosing spondylitis (TCRdb year 2017). About the study as a whole: The study profiled T cell receptor beta repertoires in healthy donors and ankylosing spondylitis patients to find disease-linked TCR variants. Samples of peripheral blood were taken, and for ankylosing spondylitis patients, synovial fluid was collected as well. In total, the full study cohort was made up of 85 to 140 healthy donors and about two dozen ankylosing spondylitis patients. On the study overall, not on this receptor specifically: A TCR beta motif made up of seven or eight highly homologous amino acid variants appeared to be characteristic of blood from ankylosing spondylitis patients. According to the report, matched synovial fluid samples from ankylosing spondylitis patients were significantly enriched for the disease-linked clones. Some motif variants were previously reported in synovial fluid and blood of reactive arthritis patients, suggesting common disease-initiation mechanisms. A CD8+ phenotype was shown by the disease-linked clones, which were found at relatively low frequencies in peripheral blood.

Notes on this clonotype: Its antigen is not yet known. Per-base qualities were not stored, and no clone one base away is much larger.

The CDR3, cysteine through phenylalanine, is 13 amino acids long. Of the read, only the CDR3 DNA is kept; its 39 bases are in frame from base 1. The V and J ends are trimmed by 6 bases and 6 bases, leaving 15 bases between them. TCRdb shows the sequencer as Illumina HiSeq 2500. Quantitative 5'-RACE with molecular barcodes was the method used to prepare the TCR beta libraries. The original pipeline was this. A new computational method, built on a probabilistic model of VDJ rearrangement, was used to identify disease-linked TCR variants. TCRdb trimmed the raw reads at Q25, called clones with MiXCR and kept productive beta chains. Each entry is one CDR3 protein sequence, shown with its most common DNA and genes. TCRdb, not the original authors, processed these V and J calls. For this sample the table gives about 260,000 distinct CDR3 sequences, of which 20% to 30% were detected only once. Clones ranked in the top ten supply less than 0.75% of the sample.

The specimen was blood, either unsorted or a sorted T cell fraction (not recorded which). The receptor was isolated from a male donor with ankylosing spondylitis or in good health (not recorded which). The rearrangement combines TRBV12-3 or TRBV12-4 with TRBJ2-7; the D segment may tentatively be TRBD1 or TRBD2, each giving 5 matched bases. The encoded CDR3 is CASREGQGREQYF. The DNA reads TGTGCCAGCAGAGAGGGTCAGGGACGCGAGCAGTACTTC.